This T cell receptor beta chain was captured in a study of blood T cell repertoires in COVID-19. Study-level information: Material from acute and convalescent COVID-19 was sourced from the United States, Italy and Spain. Sample material is recorded as cDNA or gDNA derived from T cells, B-cell-depleted T cells, or PBMCs.

In the authors' methods: Scientists estimated how many nucleated cells there were by amplifying reference gene primers. Method: immunoSEQ multiplex PCR; TCRdb's copy keeps in-frame clones and lacks some. The V and J calls and the clone size are those of that table, but D and trimming were determined from the DNA. The sample shows around 20,000 clones, approximately 93% of them seen only once. Germline CDR1 MGHRA, CDR2 YSYEKL. The V and J ends lost 1 base and 6 bases respectively, with 10 bases between them. This CDR3 spans 13 amino acids. Sequencing used peripheral blood. The TCR originated in a woman between 50 and 59 years old with active COVID-19. The rearrangement uses TRBV4-1 and TRBJ2-7; a weak D match, TRBD1 (6 bases). The CDR3 loop is CASSQAQGVEQYF. The CDR3 nucleotides read TGCGCCAGCAGCCAAGCACAGGGTGTCGAGCAGTACTTC.